This T cell receptor (beta chain) emerged from a study of cytomegalovirus exposure and HLA in healthy donors (dated by TCRdb to about 2017). Regarding the research as a whole: In an earlier analysis of roughly 500 of the donors, roughly 300 Gb of sequence data and some 100 million unique TCR beta sequences from 180 million or so T cells were reported. An early release covering 500 to 750 HLA-typed donors comprised roughly 300 gigabases of sequencing data and around 80 million unique TCR sequences. Of the roughly 400 genotyped donors, about 80% fell in the genetic ancestry cluster associated with self-reported Caucasian donors. The study aimed to test whether cataloging public T cell receptors could reveal signatures of past pathogen exposure. The study used immunosequencing to profile the T cell repertoires of 666 subjects and linked those repertoires to cytomegalovirus serostatus. In addition to the first cohort of hundreds of subjects, a separate validation cohort of some 120 different subjects was used. To predict cytomegalovirus infection status, the study combined high-throughput TCR immunosequencing, statistical association of individual TCRs with disease status, and machine learning. A later analysis re-examined previously published TCR beta repertoires from about 700 donors and added high-resolution HLA genotyping to investigate patterns of TCR occurrence. The later analysis used no new phenotypic data to find candidate immune exposures, relying instead on TCR beta sequences and their occurrence across donors. To decide whether each TCR beta V gene segment behaved as functional or pseudogenic, an earlier analysis of some 600 of the donors relied on high-throughput TCR beta sequencing. Donor age, sex, ethnicity and CMV serostatus were compiled together with the repertoire data. A later genetic analysis used genome-wide SNP genotypes for about 65% of the 666 donors, treating that subset as a discovery cohort. Every discovery cohort repertoire had been produced on one sequencing platform. Class I and class II HLA loci were covered by the typing at four-digit resolution. Typing coverage differed by locus: A, B, C, DRB1 and DQB1 were typed in roughly 629-640 donors, DQA1 in 522, DPA1 in 600 to 610, and DPB1 in 400 to 490. Several DR-DQ haplotypes were handled as single units for association and clustering because linkage in the cohort was strong. On average, around 200,000 unique TCR beta nucleotide sequences were sequenced per donor among several hundred genotyped donors of the cohort, with 15% to 20% of those sequences being non-productive. The study at large found these results: Immune exposure information for the cohort was limited to CMV serostatus. It was suggested by the authors that the approach could potentially be generalized to other disease states and immunological phenotypes. The presence/absence analyses assumed that sequencing depth was roughly uniform across donors, and that assumption may not be true. A later genetic analysis reported fewer N-insertions in productive TCRs among donors in an Asian-associated ancestry cluster than the roughly 720-donor mean. In both the original and validation cohorts, the classifier was reported to diagnose cytomegalovirus status with high specificity and sensitivity. An association between a missense DCLRE1C variant and V-gene and J-gene trimming of TCR beta chains was found in a later genetic analysis and replicated in an independent cohort. The 87-base-pair reads could not distinguish some IMGT-functional V segments, including TRBV6-2 and TRBV6-3, so those segments were excluded. At a false discovery rate of 0.05, a later analysis linked around 15,000 TCR beta sequences to specific HLA alleles. According to a later analysis, TCR association rates differed among HLA loci, with DRB1 alleles showing the most associated TCRs and HLA-C alleles showing the fewest. Because some donors lacked HLA typing at each locus, the association tests relied only on the typed subset. The study listed 150 to 200 TCR beta chains as associated with cytomegalovirus. According to a later analysis, most CMV-associated TCR beta chains appeared to be HLA-restricted, and the HLA associations seemed to be driven largely by CMV exposure. When HLA alleles, especially DR and DQ, strongly co-occurred, TCR associations were difficult to assign to individual alleles. A further reported finding was that TCR beta sequences accurately predicted the HLA-A and HLA-B alleles for most subjects in the first cohort. In a later analysis, HLA-associated TCR beta chains showed more clonal expansion and lower generation probabilities than non-associated chains that were equally common. In this cohort, only TCR beta chains were sequenced, and detectable features were limited by the absence of alpha or paired-chain data. A later analysis reported that several top co-occurrence clusters appeared linked to parvovirus B19, influenza, CMV and Epstein-Barr virus. Correlated functional status among segregating V segments might reflect linkage disequilibrium, but an unknown experimental factor could not be ruled out. Approximately 18 rarely observed V segments, including chromosome 9 orphons, were excluded from the earlier analysis of a few hundred of the donors because counts were too low. A few of the identified cytomegalovirus-associated TCR beta chains were confirmed in vitro to be specific for cytomegalovirus antigens. In an earlier analysis of several hundred of the donors, most TCR beta V segments were observed in productive rearrangements about 87% or about 30% of the time, broadly matching IMGT annotations. While some public TCRs were present in many individuals, most TCR sequences turned up only very rarely across donors. A group of highly shared sequence variants was considered likely to be a technical artifact of the sequencing pipeline.

This clone has only one observation. This receptor's antigen is unknown. Nothing much larger sits one base from this clone, and base qualities are not available. Libraries were built with the immunoSEQ multiplex PCR assay. For the multiplex PCR, a mixture combining 60 forward primers for TCR Vbeta segments and 13 reverse primers for TCR Jbeta segments was used. The CDR3 region of rearranged TCR beta genes was amplified from genomic DNA by a multiplex PCR assay. Amplified TCR beta libraries were sequenced as 87-base-pair reads on the Illumina HiSeq System. The authors processed their data as follows. A later analysis counted some 80 million unique TCR beta chains across the 700 or so repertoires, and some 11 million of these chains were shared by at least two donors. Raw reads were error-corrected and collapsed into unique sequences with a nearest-neighbor algorithm that merged closely related sequences to remove PCR and sequencing errors. V, D and J gene segments were assigned by aligning CDR3 sequences to IMGT reference sequences. Each retained sequence needed at least a six-nucleotide match to both a V gene segment and a J gene segment. A rearrangement counted as productive if the CDR3 had no stop codons and remained in frame with V and J, and every other rearrangement counted as non-productive. Following IMGT convention, CDR3 was defined as the stretch from the second conserved V-encoded cysteine up to the conserved J-encoded phenylalanine. The earlier analysis of 500 to 650 of the donors excluded any sequence lacking an unambiguous match to a single V gene segment. In an earlier analysis of 587 of the donors, V segments were called functional above 56.7% productive rearrangements and were called segregating when the between-donor standard deviation exceeded 5%. A statistical classification framework was built to diagnose cytomegalovirus status from the catalog of TCR beta chain sequences. In a later analysis, V and J genes were assigned by comparing TCR nucleotide sequences against IMGT/GENE-DB human TR gene sequences. In a later analysis, CDR3 sequences and most-parsimonious VDJ recombination scenarios were assigned using the TCRdist pipeline. In a later analysis, each TCR beta chain was defined by its CDR3 amino acid sequence together with its V-gene family, and reads without a unique V-gene family were excluded. A later analysis removed several hundred highly shared, low-generation-probability nucleotide sequences to deal with suspected cross-contamination and a sequencing artifact. A later analysis calculated a clonal expansion index for each public chain from normalized within-repertoire ranks of inferred template counts. A later analysis computed generation probabilities with a VDJ recombination model fitted to out-of-frame rearrangements, and checked the results against IGoR. In a later analysis, hypergeometric tests were used to score TCR-TCR, TCR-HLA and TCR-CMV co-occurrence, with a repertoire-size bias correction applied to TCR pairs. False discovery rates were estimated in a later analysis by permuting HLA or CMV assignments 20 times. In a later analysis, co-occurring TCRs were grouped with DBSCAN, and TCRdist sequence similarity was added when clustering was performed within HLA-allele-positive subsets. Repertoires with fewer than 30,000 or more than 120,000 public chains were left out of co-occurrence clustering, as were about 5 repertoires with anomalous nucleotide sharing. TCRdb re-hosts the immuneACCESS table, in-frame sequences only. Its copies lack some clones; in the studies checked, an unresolved V gene accounts for under half of them, and the cause for the rest is not known. V and J calls plus clone size are reproduced from that table; the DNA served to infer D and trimming. This sample has about 190,000 clones in its table, and 87% of those were observed once. The leading ten clones occupy 1.3% of the sample.

CDR1 KGHSH and CDR2 LQKENI are derived from the germline V gene. Trimming takes 3 bases off V and 3 bases off J; junction bases not matched to a gene: 3. Inclusive of the bounding cysteine and phenylalanine, the CDR3 is 16 residues long. Here the CDR3 DNA is all that survives: 48 bases in frame from base 1. The cohort was made up of approximately 700 healthy bone marrow donors. At the time of sampling, every cohort member was nominally healthy, though immune exposures that went unrecorded were likely present. The donor was CMV seronegative and was included in the group of over 300 seronegative cohort members. Each donor provided a peripheral blood sample, and peripheral blood mononuclear cells were used for TCR beta sequencing. Genomic DNA extraction from the blood cell samples was performed with the Qiagen DNeasy Blood Extraction Kit.

The chain joins TRBV18 to TRBJ2-3; 13 junctional bases match TRBD2. The sequence derives from a man aged 25 to 40 in good health and CMV-seronegative. The sequencing sample was made of PBMCs. The DNA reads as follows: TGTGCCAGCTCACCGTGGGGACTAGCGGGAACAGATACGCAGTATTTT. This is translated as CASSPWGLAGTDTQYF.